The 18 T cell receptor beta chains listed next were all sequenced from one sample in a study of early T cells in non-severe SARS-CoV-2 infection. MiXCR, applied by TCRdb to the 5' RACE reads, yields one record per CDR3 protein. The sample contains 60,000 to 75,000 distinct CDR3 sequences, roughly 4.6% of which appear only once. Material: whole blood, obtained at baseline. All receptors derive from an adult who was a healthcare worker with PCR-confirmed SARS-CoV-2 infection or an uninfected control (not recorded which). The donor label of this sample is uncertain.

The chain is built from TRBV27 and TRBJ2-7; D is ambiguous. V lost 8 bases and J lost 2, with 22 bases in between. Germline loops: CDR1 MNHEY, CDR2 SMNVEV (reference sequence). There are 16 residues in the CDR3. CDR3 sequence: CASATLVSVGPYEQYF. CDR3 sequence (DNA): TGTGCCAGCGCCACCCTGGTTTCGGTCGGTCCCTACGAGCAGTACTTC.

This clonotype was observed a handful of times. This chain uses TRBV12-3 or TRBV12-4 with TRBJ2-3; D remains unclear. CDR3 length: 15 amino acids. Trimming stripped 5 bases from V and 8 bases from J, with 20 bases between. CDR3 sequence (DNA): TGTGCCAGCAGTCCGGTCCTAAACACCGATGGTACGCAGTATTTT. This sequence encodes CASSPVLNTDGTQYF.

Notes on this clonotype: A read error may explain this, as a much larger clone is one base away. This chain links TRBV4-1 with TRBJ1-2, with D possibly being TRBD1 (6 bases). From germline, CDR1 is MGHRA and CDR2 YSYEKL. CDR3 length: 14 residues. CDR3 nucleotides: TGCGCCAACAGCCAAGACAGGCAGAACTATGGCTACACCTTC. Amino acid sequence: CANSQDRQNYGYTF.

This clonotype showed up many times. The chain links TRBV12-3 or TRBV12-4 to TRBJ2-1; possibly TRBD1 or TRBD2 for D (5 bases each). Trimming removed 1 base from V and 7 bases from J, with 8 bases in between. The CDR3 runs 13 residues. CDR3: CASSLGGRNEQFF. In nucleotides, the CDR3 is TGTGCCAGCAGTTTAGGGGGACGGAATGAGCAGTTCTTC.

This chain links TRBV20-1 with TRBJ2-6; D is uncertain. The germline V gene encodes CDR1 DFQATT and CDR2 SNEGSKA (reference sequence). The CDR3 runs to 15 residues. V lost 0 bases to trimming and J lost 0 bases, with 6 bases between them. The chain's CDR3 is CSARDSDSGANVLTF. CDR3 DNA sequence: TGCAGTGCTAGAGATTCGGACTCTGGGGCCAACGTCCTGACTTTC.

The chain couples TRBV7-8 to TRBJ1-1, with TRBD1 identical over 7 bases. The CDR3 consists of 14 residues. Per the germline V gene, CDR1 is SGHVS and CDR2 is FQNEAQ. V shed 4 bases and J 3 bases; nucleotides not matched to a gene: 5. The CDR3 protein is CASSSGQYYTEAFF. Here the CDR3 DNA reads TGTGCCAGCAGCTCGGGACAGTATTACACTGAAGCTTTCTTT.

This rearrangement joins TRBV7-9 to TRBJ2-7; D is perhaps TRBD1 or TRBD2 (6 bases each). Germline V lookup: CDR1 SEHNR, CDR2 FQNEAQ (reference sequence). This CDR3 has 13 amino acids. Trimming shortened V by 3 bases and J by 7 bases, and 13 bases separated the two germline ends. The CDR3 DNA reads as TGTGCCAGCAGCTTTGACGGGGGCTGGGAGCAGTACTTC. Translating it yields CASSFDGGWEQYF.

The sample holds a few counts of this clonotype. This chain links TRBV28 with TRBJ1-5; the D gene is possibly TRBD1 (6 bases). Germline assignment: CDR1 MDHEN and CDR2 SYDVKM. The CDR3 loop spans 14 amino acids. With 6 bases removed from V and 7 bases from J, the gap between germline ends came to 16 bases. CDR3 region: CASRYLQGEQPQHF. For the CDR3, the DNA is TGTGCCAGCAGATACCTACAGGGTGAACAGCCCCAGCATTTT.

This clonotype was picked up many times. The CDR3 DNA sequence: TGTGCCACCAGCAGCGCGGGTTACACTGAAGCTTTCTTT. Amino acid sequence: CATSSAGYTEAFF. The chain has TRBV15 and TRBJ1-1; D is ambiguous. The CDR3 has 13 residues. V lost 3 bases and J 3 bases, leaving 8 bases between the germline ends. The germline V gene has CDR1 LNHNV and CDR2 YYDKDF (reference sequence).

This clonotype was picked up many times. CDR3 in DNA: TGCAGTGTGGGACTAGGAGGAGTGACAGAGACCCAGTACTTC. It is translated as CSVGLGGVTETQYF. The chain links TRBV20-1 to TRBJ2-5; TRBD2 aligns across 8 bases. The CDR3 sequence is 14 residues long. Unmatched junction bases numbered 11, after V lost 7 bases and J lost 4 bases. The germline CDR1 and CDR2 sequences are DFQATT and SNEGSKA (reference sequence).

In its sample, this clonotype was seen a few times. The DNA of the CDR3 is TGTGCCATCAGTCCGGGACCCTCGACCTACAATGAGCAGTTCTTC. It encodes CAISPGPSTYNEQFF. This chain links TRBV10-3 with TRBJ2-1; D is possibly TRBD1 or TRBD2 (5 bases each). Trimming stripped 5 bases from V and 2 bases from J, with 13 bases between. CDR3 length equals 15 residues. CDR1 is ENHRY and CDR2 is SYGVKD in the germline V gene.

The rearrangement links TRBV7-9 to TRBJ1-1; D remains ambiguous. The V gene's germline CDR1 is SEHNR and CDR2 FQNEAQ (reference sequence). This CDR3 is 14 amino acids long. Trimming left V 1 base short and J 1 base short, with 7 bases between. The CDR3 protein is CASSLDLGNTEAFF. The CDR3 DNA is TGTGCCAGCAGCTTAGATCTGGGGAACACTGAAGCTTTCTTT.

The sample holds many counts of this clonotype. The genes are TRBV5-5 and TRBJ2-1; unclear D gene. Germline loops: CDR1 SGHKS, CDR2 YYEKEE (reference sequence). The CDR3 loop spans 16 amino acids. Trimming pared 4 bases from V and 6 bases from J, leaving 20 bases between. Here the CDR3 reads CASSPSHTALGNEQFF. CDR3 bases: TGTGCCAGCAGCCCCTCCCATACGGCGCTAGGCAATGAGCAGTTCTTC.

The sample holds many counts of this clonotype. The chain employs TRBV29-1 and TRBJ2-1; 11 positions match TRBD1. J lost 7 bases, V lost 8 bases, and 7 bases had no gene match. The CDR3 has 13 amino acids. CDR1 SQVTM and CDR2 ANQGSEA come from the germline V gene. The CDR3 DNA is TGCAGCAGCGGACAGGGGGCAGTGAATGAGCAGTTCTTC. Translated: CSSGQGAVNEQFF.

This sequence joins TRBV6-5 and TRBJ1-2, with D perhaps matching TRBD1 (6 bases). The CDR3 has 12 amino acids. V was clipped by 4 bases and J by 5 bases, with 8 bases between them. Germline values: CDR1 MNHEY, CDR2 SVGAGI. CDR3 loop: CASSSQGYGYTF. The CDR3 region has the DNA TGTGCCAGCAGTTCCCAGGGGTATGGCTACACCTTC.

This clonotype was observed a handful of times. This chain connects TRBV7-8 to TRBJ2-5; D remains unclear. The CDR3 totals 15 residues. CDR1 is SGHVS, CDR2 FQNEAQ, per germline. The germline V and J ends were trimmed by 0 bases and 1 base, with 9 bases remaining between them. This chain's CDR3 is CASSLAPLFQETQYF. The CDR3 DNA sequence: TGTGCCAGCAGCTTAGCGCCTCTATTCCAAGAGACCCAGTACTTC.

Only a few counts were recorded for this clonotype. The genes are TRBV7-2 and TRBJ2-7; no clear D gene. V dropped 4 bases and J dropped 2 bases, with 12 bases sitting between them. CDR1 is SGHTA, CDR2 FQGNSA, per germline. This CDR3 has 14 amino acids. The CDR3 reads CASSWQFGPYEQYF. CDR3 bases: TGTGCCAGCAGCTGGCAATTTGGACCCTACGAGCAGTACTTC.

This clonotype was seen at least ten times. The V and J genes are TRBV5-1 and TRBJ1-1; D gene ambiguous. Germline V gene sequence: CDR1 SGHRS, CDR2 YFSETQ. The CDR3 is 13 residues long. V lost 0 bases, J lost 8 bases, and 11 bases lay in between. The chain's CDR3 is CASSLVRGTEAFF. The CDR3 coding sequence is TGCGCCAGCAGCTTGGTGCGGGGAACGGAAGCTTTCTTT.